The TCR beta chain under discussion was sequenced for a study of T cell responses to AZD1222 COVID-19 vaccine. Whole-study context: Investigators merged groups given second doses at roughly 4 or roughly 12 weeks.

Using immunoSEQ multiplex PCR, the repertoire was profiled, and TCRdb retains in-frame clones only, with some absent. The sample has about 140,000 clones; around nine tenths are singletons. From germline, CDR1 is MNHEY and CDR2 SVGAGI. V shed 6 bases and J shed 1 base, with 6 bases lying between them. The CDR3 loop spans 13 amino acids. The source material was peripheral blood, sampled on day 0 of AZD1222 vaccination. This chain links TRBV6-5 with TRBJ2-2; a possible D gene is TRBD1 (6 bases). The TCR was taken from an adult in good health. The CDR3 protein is CASRQGNTGELFF. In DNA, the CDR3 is TGTGCCAGCAGACAGGGGAACACCGGGGAGCTGTTTTTT.